These 19 T cell receptor beta chains share one sample of origin, sequenced in a study of pediatric ulcerative colitis. Profiling relied on immunoSEQ multiplex PCR, and the TCRdb table lists in-frame clones only, not all of them. The sample carries around 30,000 clones, approximately 78% recorded once. Sequenced sample: blood. These receptors all come from a boy aged 5-17 years with severe ulcerative colitis.

This chain connects TRBV6-6 to TRBJ1-6, with D tentatively TRBD1 (5 bases). The V gene lost 2 bases and the J gene lost 8 bases, with 13 bases spanning the gap. Per germline, CDR1 MNHNY and CDR2 SVGAGI (reference sequence). This CDR3 is 15 amino acids long. The CDR3 coding sequence is TGTGCCAGCAGTTACACAGGCTCTGTCTATTCACCCCTCCACTTT. Translating it yields CASSYTGSVYSPLHF.

The chain employs TRBV7-9 and TRBJ1-1; D is undetermined. CDR3 length: 12 amino acids. CDR1 and CDR2 (germline): SEHNR, FQNEAQ (reference sequence). V shed 4 bases and J shed 7 bases, with 10 bases lying between them. Written as DNA, the CDR3 is TGTGCCAGCAGCTCCCCGTTGGGTGAAGCTTTCTTT. Its protein is CASSSPLGEAFF.

This clone was found once. The junction differs from germline at one of its ends, possibly a read error. This sample also contains other DNA sequences that code for the same CDR3. This CDR3 is CASSFTENTEAFF. The CDR3 region has the DNA TGTGCCAGCAGCTTCACCGAGAACACTGAAGCCTTCTTT. The V and J genes are TRBV11-3 and TRBJ1-1; D call uncertain. The CDR3 runs 13 residues. Germline CDR1 reads SGHNT; CDR2 reads YENEEA.

CDR3 sequence (DNA): TGTGCCAGCAGCGTAGGAGATTTACAGGGTTGGGGCTACACCTTC. Its translation is CASSVGDLQGWGYTF. The rearrangement links TRBV9 to TRBJ1-2, with D possibly TRBD1 on 6 matching bases. The V gene's germline CDR1 is SGDLS and CDR2 YYNGEE. V lost 0 bases, J lost 8 bases, and 17 bases lay in between. The CDR3 consists of 15 residues.

The chain carries TRBV7-9 and TRBJ2-1, with 7 positions matching TRBD1. The CDR3 loop spans 15 amino acids. The germline gives CDR1 SEHNR, CDR2 FQNEAQ (reference sequence). J gave up 3 bases and V 4 bases, and 6 bases lay outside the gene matches. CDR3: CASSSTGTGYNEQFF. CDR3 sequence (DNA): TGTGCCAGCAGCTCGACAGGGACCGGCTACAATGAGCAGTTCTTC.

The rearrangement joins TRBV10-3 to TRBJ2-1; 11 bases line up with TRBD2. The CDR3 totals 13 residues. Germline V gene sequence: CDR1 ENHRY, CDR2 SYGVKD. V trimming: 10 bases; J trimming: 9 bases; junction bases outside the gene matches: 8. The CDR3, as DNA: TGTGCCACCTTAGCGGGGGGGCCCGGTGAGCAGTTCTTC. The encoded protein is CATLAGGPGEQFF.

The chain couples TRBV25-1 to TRBJ2-7, with a possible D match to TRBD1 (5 bases). CDR1 and CDR2 (germline): MGHDK, SYGVNS. This CDR3 spans 14 amino acids. V gave up 4 bases and J gave up 9 bases, with 19 bases separating them. The CDR3 DNA sequence: TGTGCCAGCAGTGCTTCGACAGATGCCGACGGGCAGTACTTC. This encodes CASSASTDADGQYF.

This clone turned up a few times. The chain uses TRBV2 and TRBJ1-2; 10 nucleotides agree with TRBD1. From germline, CDR1 is SNHLY and CDR2 FYNNEI. J was trimmed by 7 bases and V by 2 bases; bases with no gene match: 7. CDR3 size: 15 residues. CDR3 sequence reads: CASSETDRGLGGYTF. DNA for the CDR3: TGTGCCAGCAGTGAAACCGACAGGGGGCTCGGTGGCTACACCTTC.

The V and J genes are TRBV6-6 and TRBJ1-5; no clear D. The V end was cut by 6 bases, the J end by 2 bases, with 11 bases between. The CDR3 loop spans 14 amino acids. Per the germline V gene, CDR1 is MNHNY and CDR2 is SVGAGI (reference sequence). CDR3 residues: CASSLRRGNQPQHF. The CDR3 coding sequence is TGTGCCAGCAGCCTCAGGAGGGGCAATCAGCCCCAGCATTTT.

This clone was seen once. The rearrangement links TRBV6-5 to TRBJ1-1; D might be TRBD1 (6 bases). Trimming pared 8 bases from V and 0 bases from J, leaving 10 bases between. CDR1 and CDR2 (germline): MNHEY, SVGAGI. The CDR3 consists of 13 residues. This chain's CDR3 is CASSTGLNTEAFF. The CDR3 coding sequence is TGTGCCAGCTCAACAGGGTTGAACACTGAAGCTTTCTTT.

The genes are TRBV5-6 and TRBJ2-7; a possible D gene is TRBD2 (7 bases). There are 17 residues in the CDR3. Germline CDR1 reads SGHDT; CDR2 reads YYEEEE. With 5 bases removed from V and 0 bases from J, the gap between germline ends came to 21 bases. The CDR3 loop is CASSRSGRGPISYEQYF. In DNA, the CDR3 is TGTGCCAGCAGTCGCTCGGGGCGGGGGCCGATCTCCTACGAGCAGTACTTC.

The chain is built from TRBV7-9 and TRBJ2-2, with 15 bases aligning to TRBD2. Losses at the gene ends were 5 bases for V and 5 bases for J; bases not matched to a gene: 3. The germline gives CDR1 SEHNR, CDR2 FQNEAQ (reference sequence). The CDR3 runs to 16 residues. The CDR3 spells CASSPGTSGGTGELFF. The DNA for the CDR3 is TGTGCCAGCAGCCCGGGGACTAGCGGGGGGACCGGGGAGCTGTTTTTT.

The V call is TRBV29-1, the J call TRBJ2-2; D call uncertain. V lost 1 base and J 5 bases, leaving 17 bases between the germline ends. The germline V gene encodes CDR1 SQVTM and CDR2 ANQGSEA. The CDR3 loop spans 16 amino acids. This chain's CDR3 is CSVEGSRSQITGELFF. CDR3 sequence (DNA): TGCAGCGTTGAAGGCAGTCGCTCCCAAATAACCGGGGAGCTGTTTTTT.

This rearrangement joins TRBV28 to TRBJ2-7, with D perhaps TRBD1 (5 bases). V lost 5 bases to trimming and J lost 1 base, with 12 bases between them. The CDR3 sequence is 14 residues long. Germline values: CDR1 MDHEN, CDR2 SYDVKM. The chain's CDR3 is CASSQGDPSYEQYF. CDR3 sequence (DNA): TGTGCCAGCAGTCAAGGGGATCCATCCTACGAGCAGTACTTC.

This clone has only a few counts. An end of the junction differs from the germline gene, which may be a read error. V is TRBV20-1 and J is TRBJ1-1; D is unclear. This CDR3 is built from 8 residues. The germline CDR1 and CDR2 sequences are DFQATT and SNEGSKA (reference sequence). CDR3 protein: CSAIHGIF. CDR3 nucleotides: TGCAGTGCGATACATGGTATCTTT.

The chain recombines TRBV5-6 with TRBJ1-4; D unresolved. Trimming stripped 0 bases from V and 6 bases from J, with 0 bases between. The germline gives CDR1 SGHDT, CDR2 YYEEEE. CDR3 length equals 11 residues. The CDR3 here is CASSLDEKLFF. The CDR3 DNA is TGTGCCAGCAGCTTGGATGAAAAACTGTTTTTT.

The sample holds a few counts of this clone. The genes are TRBV9 and TRBJ1-2; no definite D call. The ends were cut back, 3 bases at V and 0 bases at J, with 15 bases in the middle. The CDR3 runs to 16 residues. Germline CDR1 and CDR2: SGDLS and YYNGEE. The CDR3, as DNA: TGTGCCAGCAGCGCGCCTATGGACCCCTCTAACTATGGCTACACCTTC. This codes for CASSAPMDPSNYGYTF.

The gene calls are TRBV18 and TRBJ1-1; 7 bases match TRBD1. Germline V gene data show CDR1 as KGHSH and CDR2 as LQKENI. The junction had 7 bases not matched to a gene; V was cut back by 3 bases and J by 3 bases. CDR3 length: 15 residues. DNA for the CDR3: TGTGCCAGCTCACCTCCTACAGGGGTGGACACTGAAGCTTTCTTT. Protein sequence: CASSPPTGVDTEAFF.

CDR3 bases: TGTGCCAGCGGGCTTGTTGGGATAAGGGGAGGCTACACCTTC. Translating it yields CASGLVGIRGGYTF. The chain links TRBV6-1 to TRBJ1-2; a possible D gene is TRBD1 (5 bases). Trimming took off 8 bases at V and 8 bases at J, with 21 bases between the two ends. CDR3 length: 14 residues. The V gene's germline CDR1 is MNHNS and CDR2 SASEGT.